Sequencing of this T cell receptor beta chain was carried out in a study of cytomegalovirus exposure and HLA in healthy donors. About the study: About 85 million unique TCR sequences came from HLA-typed donors in an early release. Regarding the study as a whole: Of the V segments, some could not be distinguished, including TRBV6-2 and TRBV6-3, and were excluded. Earlier analysis yielded a pattern in which most TCR beta V segments were productive about 90% or about 30% of the time.

PCR involved 60 Vbeta and 13 Jbeta primers. Here immunoSEQ multiplex PCR was the method, and the copy in TCRdb shows in-frame clones only, minus some. Among over 70,000 clones listed, around 82% were seen once. Note on this clone: Its cognate antigen is unknown.

Germline CDR1 reads SNHLY; CDR2 reads FYNNEI. Trimming removed 8 bases at V and 3 bases at J, with 14 bases between. This CDR3 has 14 residues. What was sequenced was PBMCs. The rearrangement uses TRBV2 and TRBJ1-3; tentative D call: TRBD1 (5 bases). The sequence came from a man younger than 35 in good health and CMV-seronegative. The CDR3 loop reads CASDLRGGGNTIYF. DNA of the CDR3: TGTGCCAGCGATCTTCGGGGGGGTGGAAACACCATATATTTT. Based on the CDR3 plus reference TRBV2 and TRBJ1-3, the full variable domain is EPEVTQTPSHQVTQMGQEVILRCVPISNHLYFYWYRQILGQKVEFLVSFYNNEISEKSEIFDDQFSVERPDGSNFTLKIRSTKLEDSAMYFCASDLRGGGNTIYFGEGSWLTVV.